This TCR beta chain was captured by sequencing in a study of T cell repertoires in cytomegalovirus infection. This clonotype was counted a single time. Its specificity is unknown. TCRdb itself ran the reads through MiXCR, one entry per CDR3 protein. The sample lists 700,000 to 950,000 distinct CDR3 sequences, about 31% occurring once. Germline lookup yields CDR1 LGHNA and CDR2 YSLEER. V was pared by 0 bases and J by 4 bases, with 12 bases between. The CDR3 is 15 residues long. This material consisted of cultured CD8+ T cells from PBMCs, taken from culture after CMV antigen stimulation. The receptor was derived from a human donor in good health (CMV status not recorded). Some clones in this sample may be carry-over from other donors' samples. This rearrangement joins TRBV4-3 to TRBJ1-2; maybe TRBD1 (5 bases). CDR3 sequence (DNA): TGCGCCAGCAGCCAAGATGAGGGGATAATCTATGGCTACACCTTC. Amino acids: CASSQDEGIIYGYTF.